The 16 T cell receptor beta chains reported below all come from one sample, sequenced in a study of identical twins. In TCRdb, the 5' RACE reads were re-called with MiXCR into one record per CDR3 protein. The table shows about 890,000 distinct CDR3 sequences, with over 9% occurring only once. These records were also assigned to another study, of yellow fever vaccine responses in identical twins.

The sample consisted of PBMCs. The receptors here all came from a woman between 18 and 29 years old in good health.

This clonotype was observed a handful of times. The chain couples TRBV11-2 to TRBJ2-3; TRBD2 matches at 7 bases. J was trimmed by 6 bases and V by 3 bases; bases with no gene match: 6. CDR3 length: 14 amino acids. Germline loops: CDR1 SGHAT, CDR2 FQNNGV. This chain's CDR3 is CASSFLGRVDTQYF. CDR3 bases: TGTGCCAGCAGCTTTTTGGGGAGGGTGGATACGCAGTATTTT.

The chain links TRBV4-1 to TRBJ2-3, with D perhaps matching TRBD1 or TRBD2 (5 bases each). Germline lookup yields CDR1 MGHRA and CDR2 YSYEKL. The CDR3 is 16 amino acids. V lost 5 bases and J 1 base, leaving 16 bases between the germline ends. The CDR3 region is CASSFKALGGTDTQYF. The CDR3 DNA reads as TGCGCCAGCAGCTTCAAGGCTTTGGGGGGCACAGATACGCAGTATTTT.

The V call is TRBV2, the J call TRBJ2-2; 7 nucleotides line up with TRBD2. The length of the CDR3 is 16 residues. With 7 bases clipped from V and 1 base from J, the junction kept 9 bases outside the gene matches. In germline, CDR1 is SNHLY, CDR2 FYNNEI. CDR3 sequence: CASTRSGGGNTGELFF. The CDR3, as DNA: TGTGCCAGCACCCGGAGCGGCGGGGGGAACACCGGGGAGCTGTTTTTT.

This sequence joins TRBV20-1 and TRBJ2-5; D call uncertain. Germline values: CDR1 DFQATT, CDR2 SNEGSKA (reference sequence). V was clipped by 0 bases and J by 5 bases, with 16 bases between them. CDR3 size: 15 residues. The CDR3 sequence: CSARDPLLDGETQYF. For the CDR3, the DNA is TGCAGTGCTAGAGATCCTCTTTTGGACGGCGAGACCCAGTACTTC.

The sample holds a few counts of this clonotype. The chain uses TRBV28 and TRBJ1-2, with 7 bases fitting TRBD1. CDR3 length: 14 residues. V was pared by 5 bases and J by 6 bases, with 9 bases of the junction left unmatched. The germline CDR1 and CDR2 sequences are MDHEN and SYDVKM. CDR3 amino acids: CASSNDRVPDGYTF. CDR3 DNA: TGTGCCAGCAGTAATGACAGGGTACCCGATGGCTACACCTTC.

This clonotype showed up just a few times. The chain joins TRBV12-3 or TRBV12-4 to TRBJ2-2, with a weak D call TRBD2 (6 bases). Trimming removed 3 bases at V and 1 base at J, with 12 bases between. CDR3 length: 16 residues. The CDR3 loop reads CASSFRLARNTGELFF. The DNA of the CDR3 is TGTGCCAGCAGTTTTCGGCTAGCGAGGAACACCGGGGAGCTGTTTTTT.

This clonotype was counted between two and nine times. In nucleotides, the CDR3 is TGTGCCAGCAGTTATCAGGGATTTAACACTGAAGCTTTCTTT. This gives the protein CASSYQGFNTEAFF. The V gene is TRBV6-2 or TRBV6-3, the J gene TRBJ1-1; possibly TRBD1 for D (5 bases). The V gene lost 3 bases and the J gene lost 2 bases, with 10 bases spanning the gap. CDR1 MNHEY and CDR2 SVGEGT come from the germline V gene. The CDR3 runs to 14 residues.

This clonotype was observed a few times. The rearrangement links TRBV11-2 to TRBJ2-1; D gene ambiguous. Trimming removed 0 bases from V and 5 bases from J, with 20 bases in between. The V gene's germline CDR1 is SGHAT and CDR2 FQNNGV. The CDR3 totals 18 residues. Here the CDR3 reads CASSLEVGVVFDHNEQFF. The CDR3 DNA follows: TGTGCCAGCAGCTTAGAGGTTGGGGTGGTGTTTGACCACAATGAGCAGTTCTTC.

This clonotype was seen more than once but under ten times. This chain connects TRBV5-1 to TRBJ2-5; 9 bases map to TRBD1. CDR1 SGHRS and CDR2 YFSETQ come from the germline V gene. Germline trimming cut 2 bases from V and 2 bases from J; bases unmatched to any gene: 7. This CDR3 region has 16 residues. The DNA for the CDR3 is TGCGCCAGCAGCTTAGGACAGGGGACCCATCAAGAGACCCAGTACTTC. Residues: CASSLGQGTHQETQYF.

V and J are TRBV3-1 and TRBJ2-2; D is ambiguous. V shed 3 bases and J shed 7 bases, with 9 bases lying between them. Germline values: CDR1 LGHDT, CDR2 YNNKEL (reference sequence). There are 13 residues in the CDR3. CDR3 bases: TGTGCCAGCAGCCACGCCAGTAACGGGGAGCTGTTTTTT. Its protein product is CASSHASNGELFF.

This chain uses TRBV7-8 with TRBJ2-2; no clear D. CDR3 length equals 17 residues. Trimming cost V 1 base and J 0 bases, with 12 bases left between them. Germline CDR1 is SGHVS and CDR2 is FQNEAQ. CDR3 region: CASSLVTNEPNTGELFF. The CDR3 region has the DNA TGTGCCAGCAGCTTAGTGACAAACGAACCGAACACCGGGGAGCTGTTTTTT.

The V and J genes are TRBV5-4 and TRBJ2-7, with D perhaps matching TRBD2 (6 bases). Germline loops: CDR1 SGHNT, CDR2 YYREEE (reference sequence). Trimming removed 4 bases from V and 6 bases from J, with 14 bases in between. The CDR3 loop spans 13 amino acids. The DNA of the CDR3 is TGTGCCAGCAGCCCCAATGGGGGGTTCGAGCAGTACGTC. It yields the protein CASSPNGGFEQYV.

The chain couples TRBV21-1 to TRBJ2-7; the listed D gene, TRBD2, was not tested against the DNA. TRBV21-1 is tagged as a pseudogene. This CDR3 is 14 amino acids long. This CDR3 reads CASKWREGTYEQYF. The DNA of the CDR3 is TGTGCCAGCAAATGGCGGGAGGGAACCTACGAGCAGTACTTC.

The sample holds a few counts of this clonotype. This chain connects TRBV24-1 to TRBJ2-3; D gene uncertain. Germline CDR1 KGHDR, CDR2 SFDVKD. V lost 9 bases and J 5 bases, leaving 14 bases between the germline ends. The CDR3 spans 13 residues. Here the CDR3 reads CATLKSGGDTQYF. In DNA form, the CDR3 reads TGTGCCACCCTGAAGTCAGGCGGAGATACGCAGTATTTT.

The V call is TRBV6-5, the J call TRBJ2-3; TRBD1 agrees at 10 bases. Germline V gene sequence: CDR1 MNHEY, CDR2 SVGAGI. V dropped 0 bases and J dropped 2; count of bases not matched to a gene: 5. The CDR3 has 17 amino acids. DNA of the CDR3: TGTGCCAGCAGTTACTCGGGGACAGGGGCCTACACAGATACGCAGTATTTT. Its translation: CASSYSGTGAYTDTQYF.

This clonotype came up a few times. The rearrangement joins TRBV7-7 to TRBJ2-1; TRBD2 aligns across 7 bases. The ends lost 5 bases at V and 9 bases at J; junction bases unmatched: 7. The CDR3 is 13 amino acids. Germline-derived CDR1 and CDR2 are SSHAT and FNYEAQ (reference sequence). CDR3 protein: CASSPGGGTEQFF. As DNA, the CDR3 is TGTGCCAGCAGCCCTGGGGGGGGGACTGAGCAGTTCTTC. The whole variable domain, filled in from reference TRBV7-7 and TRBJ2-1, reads GAGVSQSPRYKVTKRGQDVTLRCDPISSHATLYWYQQALGQGPEFLTYFNYEAQPDKSGLPSDRFSAERPEGSISTLTIQRTEQRDSAMYRCASSPGGGTEQFFGPGTRLTVL.